Here is one T cell receptor beta chain with its context. This same CDR3 is encoded by further DNA sequences in the sample. This sample was taken from a study of OX40 agonist ivuxolimab in advanced cancers. TCRdb's table, derived via immunoSEQ multiplex PCR, lists solely in-frame clones and lacks some. The profile shows approximately 100,000 clones, roughly nine tenths of them singletons. This CDR3 comprises 13 residues. Germline CDR1 and CDR2: SGHRS and YFSETQ. V shed 0 bases and J shed 3 bases, with 5 bases lying between them. This sample comprised CD4+ or CD8+ T cells sorted from blood, obtained in a trial of the OX40 agonist ivuxolimab. The genes are TRBV5-1 and TRBJ2-3; D ambiguous. This sequence was found in an adult with an advanced solid tumor such as melanoma, head and neck, liver or kidney cancer. Here the CDR3 reads CASSLGRTDTQYF. Here the CDR3 DNA reads TGCGCCAGCAGCTTGGGGCGTACAGATACGCAGTATTTT.